This T cell receptor (beta chain) was sequenced during a study of blood T cells in healthy people across ages. Germline CDR1 and CDR2: SGHTA and FQGNSA. With 4 bases removed from V and 4 bases from J, the gap between germline ends came to 19 bases. The CDR3 loop spans 16 amino acids. Next came a second PCR, run for about 6 to 11 cycles, which used a sample-barcoded 5' primer along with a J-beta primer mix. TCRdb reanalysed the 5' RACE reads using MiXCR and keeps one entry per CDR3 protein. The repertoire consists of 800,000 to 1,300,000 distinct CDR3 sequences, with approximately 26% occurring once and the leading ten covering 0.75%. Healthy Caucasian individuals from Russia aged roughly 6 to 90 served as donors. PBMCs, at least 7 million per sample, were isolated. The sample was also reused in another study, on T cells of mothers and their children.

The sequenced material came from blood. This sequence joins TRBV7-2 and TRBJ2-5, with D perhaps assigned TRBD1 or TRBD2 (5 bases each). This TCR derives from a girl aged 2-10 years in good health. As DNA, the CDR3 is TGTGCCAGCAGCTCGTATGGGACCGGACAACTAGAGACCCAGTACTTC. It specifies CASSSYGTGQLETQYF.